This T cell receptor (beta chain) was documented in a study of shared clonotypes between healthy human individuals. Clones were sequenced by immunoSEQ multiplex PCR, and TCRdb holds only the in-frame ones, with some missing. There are a few million clones in the sample; 80% to 95% occur only once, and approximately 0.4% lies in the top ten. Germline V gene lookup returns CDR1 KGHSH and CDR2 LQKENI. V was clipped by 2 bases and J by 4 bases, with 11 bases between them. The CDR3 contains 14 residues. Study-wide results and caveats: Sharing across four donors was highest in naive CD4 (approximately 5%) and lowest in memory CD8 (0.4%).

Worth noting for this clone: Its specificity is unknown.

The specimen sequenced was naive CD4+ T cells from PBMCs. Indicated subset: CD45RA+ positively selected. This TCR was recovered from a man aged 18 to 30 in good health. Some clones in this sample may be carry-over from other donors' samples. The chain employs TRBV18 and TRBJ1-1; D uncertain. The CDR3 protein is CASSPTSSGTEAFF. CDR3 DNA sequence: TGTGCCAGCTCACCAACCAGTTCTGGCACTGAAGCTTTCTTT. The full variable domain, with the rest looked up from reference TRBV18 and TRBJ1-1, is NAGVMQNPRHLVRRRGQEARLRCSPMKGHSHVYWYRQLPEEGLKFMVYLQKENIIDESGMPKERFSAEFPKEGPSILRIQQVVRGDSAAYFCASSPTSSGTEAFFGQGTRLTVV.